The clone carrying this TCR beta chain has only a few counts. The protocol was immunoSEQ multiplex PCR, while the TCRdb copy is restricted to in-frame clones and leaves out a portion. The sample lists roughly 260,000 clones; about 85% were seen once. These data originate in a study of blood T cell repertoires in COVID-19. On the study more broadly: Italy, Spain and the United States were the sources of the convalescent and acute COVID-19 samples.

Germline loops: CDR1 LGHNA, CDR2 YNFKEQ. V shed 3 bases and J 3 bases; nucleotides not matched to a gene: 2. This CDR3 comprises 14 residues. The sequence was obtained from a man aged 60 to 75 who had recovered from COVID-19. Sequencing was performed on peripheral blood. This chain uses TRBV4-2 with TRBJ2-7; 10 nucleotides align to TRBD1. The DNA of the CDR3 is TGTGCCAGCAGCCAGACAGGGGGCAGCTACGAGCAGTACTTC. This gives the protein CASSQTGGSYEQYF.